This TCR beta chain was profiled in a study of identical twins. This clonotype was found a few times. TCRdb called the 5' RACE reads again in MiXCR, with one record for every CDR3 protein. This sample yields 350,000 or so distinct CDR3 sequences, of which about 10% are seen a single time; roughly 8.7% belongs to the top ten. Trimming at V came to 4 bases and at J to 9 bases, leaving 14 bases not matched to a gene. Germline lookup yields CDR1 SGHKS and CDR2 YYEKEE (reference sequence). The CDR3 is 16 residues long. Sequencing was done on a sample of naive T cells sorted from blood. This TCR came from a woman aged 45-59 years in good health. The genes are TRBV5-5 and TRBJ2-4; 9 bases agree with TRBD1. The CDR3 DNA sequence: TGTGCCAGCAGCACACGGACAGGGGTCACTACGTCCATTCAGTACTTC. Translation gives CASSTRTGVTTSIQYF.